This T cell receptor beta chain originates from a study of blood T cell repertoires in COVID-19. Study overall: The United States, Italy and Spain were the sources of the acute and convalescent COVID-19 samples.

Participants, roughly 18 to 100 years old, spanned approximately 26 US areas. Original handling: Estimates of nucleated cell counts were drawn from the amplification of reference gene primers. The table came from immunoSEQ multiplex PCR; TCRdb's copy has only in-frame clones and leaves some out. That table supplies the V and J calls and clone size; D and trimming were determined from the DNA. The sample has 300,000 to 350,000 clones; approximately 83% are singletons. CDR3 length equals 14 residues. V lost 3 bases and J lost 1; bases outside the gene matches: 1. Germline CDR1 and CDR2: MNHNS and SASEGT.

The rearrangement uses TRBV6-1 and TRBJ1-1, with 8 bases aligning to TRBD1. This TCR derives from a woman aged 40 to 50 with acute COVID-19. Sequenced material: PBMCs or T cells enriched from blood (not recorded which). The CDR3 sequence is CASSDRGRNTEAFF. For the CDR3, the DNA is TGTGCCAGCAGTGACAGGGGGCGGAACACTGAAGCTTTCTTT.